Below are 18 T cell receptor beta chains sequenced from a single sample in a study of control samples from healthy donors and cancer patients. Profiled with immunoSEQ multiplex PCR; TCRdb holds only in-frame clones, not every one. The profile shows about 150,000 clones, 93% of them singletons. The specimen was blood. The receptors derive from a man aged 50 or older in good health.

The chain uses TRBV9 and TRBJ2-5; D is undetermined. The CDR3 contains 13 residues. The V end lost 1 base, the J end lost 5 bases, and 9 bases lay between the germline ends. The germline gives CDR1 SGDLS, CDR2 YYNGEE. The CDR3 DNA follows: TGTGCCAGCAGCGTACACACGACTGAGACCCAGTACTTC. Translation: CASSVHTTETQYF.

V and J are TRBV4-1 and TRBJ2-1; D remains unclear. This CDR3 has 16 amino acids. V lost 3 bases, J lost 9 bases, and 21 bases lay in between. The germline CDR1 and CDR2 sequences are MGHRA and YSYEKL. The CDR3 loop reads CASSQDGISPGGEQFF. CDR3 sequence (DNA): TGCGCCAGCAGCCAGGATGGCATCTCCCCGGGCGGTGAGCAGTTCTTC.

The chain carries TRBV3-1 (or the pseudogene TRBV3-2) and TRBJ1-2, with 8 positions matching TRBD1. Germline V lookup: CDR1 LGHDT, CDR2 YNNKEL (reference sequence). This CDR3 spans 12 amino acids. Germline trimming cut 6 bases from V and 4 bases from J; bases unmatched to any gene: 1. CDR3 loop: CASSTGGYGYTF. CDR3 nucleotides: TGTGCCAGCAGTACAGGGGGCTATGGCTACACCTTC.

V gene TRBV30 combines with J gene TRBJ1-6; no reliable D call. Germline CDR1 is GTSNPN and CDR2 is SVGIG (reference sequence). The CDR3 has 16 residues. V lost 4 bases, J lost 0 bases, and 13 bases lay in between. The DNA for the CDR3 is TGTGCCTGGATAGGCGAGCTGAGCTCCTATAATTCACCCCTCCACTTT. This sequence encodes CAWIGELSSYNSPLHF.

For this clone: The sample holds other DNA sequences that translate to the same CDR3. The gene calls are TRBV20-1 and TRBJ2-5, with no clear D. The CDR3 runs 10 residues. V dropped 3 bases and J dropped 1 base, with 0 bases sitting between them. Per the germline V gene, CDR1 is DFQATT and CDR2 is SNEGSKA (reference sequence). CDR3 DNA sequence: TGCAGTGCTAGCCAAGAGACCCAGTACTTC. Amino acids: CSASQETQYF.

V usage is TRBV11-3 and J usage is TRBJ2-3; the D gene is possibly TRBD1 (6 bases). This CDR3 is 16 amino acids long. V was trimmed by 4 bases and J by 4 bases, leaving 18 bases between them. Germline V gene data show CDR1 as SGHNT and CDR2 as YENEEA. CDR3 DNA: TGTGCCAGCAGCTCAGGGACAAGGGCCGGGGCAGATACGCAGTATTTT. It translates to CASSSGTRAGADTQYF.

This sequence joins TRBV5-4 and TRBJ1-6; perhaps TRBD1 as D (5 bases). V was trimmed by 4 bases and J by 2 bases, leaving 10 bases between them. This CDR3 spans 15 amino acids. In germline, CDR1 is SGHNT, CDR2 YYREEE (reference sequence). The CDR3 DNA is TGTGCCAGCAGCAACGACAGCCCCTATAATTCACCCCTCCACTTT. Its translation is CASSNDSPYNSPLHF.

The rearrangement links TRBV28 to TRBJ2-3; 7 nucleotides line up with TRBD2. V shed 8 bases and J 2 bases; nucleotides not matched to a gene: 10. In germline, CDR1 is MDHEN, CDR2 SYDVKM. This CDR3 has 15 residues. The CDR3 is CASQGAGAYTDTQYF. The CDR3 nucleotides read TGTGCCAGCCAAGGGGCGGGAGCGTACACAGATACGCAGTATTTT. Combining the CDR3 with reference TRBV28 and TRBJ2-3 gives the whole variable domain DVKVTQSSRYLVKRTGEKVFLECVQDMDHENMFWYRQDPGLGLRLIYFSYDVKMKEKGDIPEGYSVSREKKERFSLILESASTNQTSMYLCASQGAGAYTDTQYFGPGTRLTVL.

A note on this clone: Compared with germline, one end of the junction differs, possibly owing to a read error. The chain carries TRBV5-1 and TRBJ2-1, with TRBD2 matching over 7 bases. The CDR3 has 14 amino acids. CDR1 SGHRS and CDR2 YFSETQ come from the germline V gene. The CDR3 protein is CASSLENGGRKILF. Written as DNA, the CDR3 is TGCGCCAGCAGCTTGGAGAATGGCGGGAGAAAGATACTCTTC.

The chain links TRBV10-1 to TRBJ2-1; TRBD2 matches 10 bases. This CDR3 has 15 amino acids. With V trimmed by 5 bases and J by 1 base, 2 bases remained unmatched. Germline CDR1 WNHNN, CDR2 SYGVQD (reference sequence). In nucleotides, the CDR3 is TGCGCCAGCAGTCCTAGCGGGAGTTCCTACAATGAGCAGTTCTTC. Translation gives CASSPSGSSYNEQFF.

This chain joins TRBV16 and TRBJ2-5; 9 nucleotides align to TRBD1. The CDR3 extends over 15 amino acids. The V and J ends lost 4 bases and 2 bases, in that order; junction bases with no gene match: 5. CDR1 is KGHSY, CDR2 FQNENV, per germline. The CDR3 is CASSRSDRGQETQYF. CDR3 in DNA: TGTGCCAGCAGCCGGTCGGACAGGGGACAAGAGACCCAGTACTTC. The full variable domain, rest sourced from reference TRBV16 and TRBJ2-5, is GEEVAQTPKHLVRGEGQKAKLYCAPIKGHSYVFWYQQVLKNEFKFLISFQNENVFDETGMPKERFSAKCLPNSPCSLEIQATKLEDSAVYFCASSRSDRGQETQYFGPGTRLLVL.

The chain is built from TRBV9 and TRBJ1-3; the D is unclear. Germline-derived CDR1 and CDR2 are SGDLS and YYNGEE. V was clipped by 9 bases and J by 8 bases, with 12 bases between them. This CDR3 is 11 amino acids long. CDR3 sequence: CATEVGYTIYF. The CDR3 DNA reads TGTGCCACCGAGGTGGGGTACACCATATATTTT.

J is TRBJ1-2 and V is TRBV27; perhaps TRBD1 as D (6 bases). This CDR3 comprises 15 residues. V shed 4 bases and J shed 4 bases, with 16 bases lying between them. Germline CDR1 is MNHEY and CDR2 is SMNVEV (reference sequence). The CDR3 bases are TGTGCCAGCAGTTCGACAGGTCTGACCTTCTATGGCTACACCTTC. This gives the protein CASSSTGLTFYGYTF.

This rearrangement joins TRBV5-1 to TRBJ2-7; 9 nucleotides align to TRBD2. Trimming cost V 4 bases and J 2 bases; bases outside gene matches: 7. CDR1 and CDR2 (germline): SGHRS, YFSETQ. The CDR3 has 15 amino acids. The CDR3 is CASSQGTSKPYEQYF. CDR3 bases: TGCGCCAGCAGCCAAGGGACTAGCAAGCCCTACGAGCAGTACTTC.

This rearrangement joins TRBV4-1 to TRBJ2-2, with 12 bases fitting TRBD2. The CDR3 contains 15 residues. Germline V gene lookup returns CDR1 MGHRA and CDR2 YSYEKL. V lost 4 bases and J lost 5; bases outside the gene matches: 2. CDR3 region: CASSLTSGRTGELFF. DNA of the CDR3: TGCGCCAGCAGCCTTACTAGCGGGAGGACCGGGGAGCTGTTTTTT.

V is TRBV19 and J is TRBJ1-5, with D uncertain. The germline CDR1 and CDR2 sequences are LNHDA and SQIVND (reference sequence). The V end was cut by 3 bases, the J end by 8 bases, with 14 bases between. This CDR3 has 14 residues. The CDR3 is CASSIRIQAEPQHF. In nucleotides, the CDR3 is TGTGCCAGTAGTATCCGAATCCAAGCGGAGCCCCAGCATTTT.

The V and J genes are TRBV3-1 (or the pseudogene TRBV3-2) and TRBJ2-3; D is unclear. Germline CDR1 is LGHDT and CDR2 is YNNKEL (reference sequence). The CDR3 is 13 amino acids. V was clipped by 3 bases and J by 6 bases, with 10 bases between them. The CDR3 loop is CASSHGKSDTQYF. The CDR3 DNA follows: TGTGCCAGCAGCCACGGAAAGTCGGATACGCAGTATTTT.

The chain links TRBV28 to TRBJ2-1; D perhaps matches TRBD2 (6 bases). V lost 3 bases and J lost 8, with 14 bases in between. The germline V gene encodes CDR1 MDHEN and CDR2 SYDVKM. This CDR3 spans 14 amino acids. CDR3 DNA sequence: TGTGCCAGCAGTTTTATGCTAGCGAGCGATGAGCAGTTCTTC. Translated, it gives CASSFMLASDEQFF. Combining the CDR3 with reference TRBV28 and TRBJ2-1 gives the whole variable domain DVKVTQSSRYLVKRTGEKVFLECVQDMDHENMFWYRQDPGLGLRLIYFSYDVKMKEKGDIPEGYSVSREKKERFSLILESASTNQTSMYLCASSFMLASDEQFFGPGTRLTVL.